This T cell receptor beta chain was sequenced for a study of beta chain features in type 1 diabetes. Overall study results and limits: Within each of all four CD4+ subsets, Type 1 diabetes patients had TCRB CDR3s that were moderately but significantly shorter.

CD45RO/CCR7/CD25/CD127/CD95/CD27 staining was used to isolate CD4+ naive, central memory, regulatory and stem cell-like memory cells by sorting. Looked up from germline, CDR1 is SGHRS and CDR2 is YFSETQ. The CDR3 contains 14 residues. The germline V and J ends were trimmed by 2 bases and 6 bases, with 13 bases remaining between them. Expressed TCRB transcripts were sequenced because the isolated RNA had all been reverse transcribed beforehand. There were 3.5 million or so reads on average in the naive, central memory and regulatory T cell samples. The protocol was immunoSEQ multiplex PCR, while the TCRdb copy is restricted to in-frame clones and leaves out a portion. The sample lists approximately 270,000 clones; around an eighth were seen once. On this clone itself: Antigen unknown.

The source material was naive CD4+ T cells from blood. The TCR comes from a man aged 25 to 40 with type 1 diabetes. The V call is TRBV5-1, the J call TRBJ2-3; D might be TRBD1 (5 bases). This CDR3 reads CASSFRTSGDTQYF. In DNA, the CDR3 is TGCGCCAGCAGCTTCAGGACGTCAGGGGATACGCAGTATTTT.